Presented here are 17 T cell receptor beta chains from one specimen sequenced in a study of CD8 T cells in Susac syndrome. When the RNA was reverse transcribed, random hexamers were used with an input of roughly 0.45 to 1 ug. TCRdb ran MiXCR on the immunoSEQ multiplex PCR reads and lists one entry per CDR3 protein. Of over 350,000 distinct CDR3 sequences detected, 75% to 90% appear once; the ten largest clones hold 0.09% to 0.15%. Sequences were obtained from CD8+ T cells from PBMCs. The receptors were sampled from a human donor with multiple sclerosis.

The J gene is TRBJ1-5, the V gene TRBV6-1; maybe TRBD1 (6 bases). From germline, CDR1 is MNHNS and CDR2 SASEGT. With 10 bases removed from V and 0 bases from J, the gap between germline ends came to 22 bases. CDR3 length: 17 residues. This CDR3 is CATDEILQGNSNQPQHF. The CDR3 bases are TGTGCCACCGACGAAATCCTACAGGGTAATAGCAATCAGCCCCAGCATTTT.

The genes are TRBV25-1 and TRBJ1-1; D may be TRBD1 (5 bases). V was clipped by 7 bases and J by 0 bases, with 9 bases between them. The CDR3 runs to 13 residues. CDR1 is MGHDK, CDR2 SYGVNS, per germline. CDR3 loop: CASKAGMNTEAFF. The CDR3 bases are TGTGCCAGCAAGGCAGGGATGAACACTGAAGCTTTCTTT.

This clonotype was recorded only once. The chain recombines TRBV5-4 with TRBJ2-2, with D unresolved. Trimming pared 0 bases from V and 1 base from J, leaving 10 bases between. This CDR3 is 16 amino acids long. The germline CDR1 and CDR2 sequences are SGHNT and YYREEE (reference sequence). As DNA, the CDR3 is TGTGCCAGCAGCTTGGGTTCTTCGGGGAACACCGGGGAGCTGTTTTTT. It specifies CASSLGSSGNTGELFF.

This chain joins TRBV7-2 and TRBJ1-3; D is possibly TRBD1 (5 bases). V was trimmed by 5 bases and J by 4 bases, leaving 15 bases between them. CDR1 SGHTA and CDR2 FQGNSA come from the germline V gene. CDR3 size: 15 residues. The CDR3 nucleotides read TGTGCCAGCAGCCAACTTGGGGGGTGGGGAAACACCATATATTTT. Protein sequence: CASSQLGGWGNTIYF.

This clonotype occurred a few times. The V call is TRBV12-3 or TRBV12-4, the J call TRBJ2-7, with 7 nucleotides matching TRBD1. Losses at the gene ends were 5 bases for V and 4 bases for J; bases not matched to a gene: 5. This CDR3 has 13 amino acids. The CDR3: CASSPGGIYEQYF. As DNA, the CDR3 is TGTGCCAGCAGTCCAGGGGGAATTTACGAGCAGTACTTC.

The J gene is TRBJ2-7, the V gene TRBV27; no clear D. The V gene's germline CDR1 is MNHEY and CDR2 SMNVEV (reference sequence). CDR3 length equals 17 residues. V lost 2 bases and J 3 bases, leaving 20 bases between the germline ends. CDR3 residues: CASSLGPTAKPFYEQYF. The CDR3, as DNA: TGTGCCAGCAGTTTAGGGCCAACAGCGAAACCTTTCTACGAGCAGTACTTC.

The chain employs TRBV20-1 and TRBJ2-4; D call uncertain. CDR3 size: 13 residues. CDR1 and CDR2 (germline): DFQATT, SNEGSKA (reference sequence). V was pared by 0 bases and J by 7 bases, with 10 bases between. The CDR3: CSARDRELNIQYF. CDR3 nucleotide sequence: TGCAGTGCTAGAGATAGAGAATTGAACATTCAGTACTTC.

The V and J genes are TRBV30 and TRBJ1-5; D possibly corresponds to TRBD1 (5 bases). The CDR3 has 13 residues. The V gene lost 1 base and the J gene lost 4 bases, with 8 bases spanning the gap. Germline values: CDR1 GTSNPN, CDR2 SVGIG (reference sequence). CDR3 DNA: TGTGCCTGGAGTGAAAAGGGGAATCAGCCCCAGCATTTT. The encoded protein is CAWSEKGNQPQHF.

The chain uses TRBV12-3 or TRBV12-4 and TRBJ1-5; no clear D gene. The CDR3 has 13 residues. V lost 4 bases to trimming and J lost 2 bases, with 6 bases between them. The CDR3 nucleotides are TGTGCCAGCAGTTCTGAGGGCAATCAGCCCCAGCATTTT. Its protein product is CASSSEGNQPQHF.

This CDR3 is CASIMVRDNPSIQYF. DNA for the CDR3: TGTGCCAGCATAATGGTGCGGGACAACCCGTCGATTCAGTACTTC. The genes are TRBV6-1 and TRBJ2-4; possibly TRBD1 or TRBD2 for D (6 bases each). CDR1 and CDR2 from the germline V gene are MNHNS and SASEGT. V shed 7 bases and J shed 10 bases, with 23 bases lying between them. The CDR3 extends over 15 amino acids.

The gene calls are TRBV3-1 and TRBJ1-3; weak D call: TRBD1 (5 bases). Trimming shortened V by 1 base and J by 2 bases, and 12 bases separated the two germline ends. The CDR3 runs 16 residues. CDR1 is LGHDT, CDR2 YNNKEL, per germline (reference sequence). CDR3 DNA sequence: TGTGCCAGCAGCCAAGTTGGGGACCCGGCTGGAAACACCATATATTTT. Encoded protein: CASSQVGDPAGNTIYF.

The chain has TRBV5-1 and TRBJ2-5, with 12 bases that match TRBD2. The CDR3 is 17 residues long. Germline assignment: CDR1 SGHRS and CDR2 YFSETQ. V lost 0 bases to trimming and J lost 2 bases; unmatched junction nucleotides: 5. For the CDR3, the DNA is TGCGCCAGCAGCTTGGGACTAGCGGGAGTTGAGCAAGAGACCCAGTACTTC. Translated, it gives CASSLGLAGVEQETQYF. The full variable domain, completed using reference TRBV5-1 and TRBJ2-5, is KAGVTQTPRYLIKTRGQQVTLSCSPISGHRSVSWYQQTPGQGLQFLFEYFSETQRNKGNFPGRFSGRQFSNSRSEMNVSTLELGDSALYLCASSLGLAGVEQETQYFGPGTRLLVL.

The chain combines TRBV10-3 with TRBJ2-1; 10 bases match TRBD1. V trimming: 6 bases; J trimming: 2 bases; junction bases outside the gene matches: 4. The CDR3 extends over 15 amino acids. Looked up from germline, CDR1 is ENHRY and CDR2 is SYGVKD. The DNA of the CDR3 is TGTGCCATCAGGAGACAGGGGGCCACCTACAATGAGCAGTTCTTC. It is translated as CAIRRQGATYNEQFF.

About this clonotype: Likely a read error: the CDR3 ends without its conserved phenylalanine or tryptophan. It is unclear where the CDR3 begins or ends on the DNA, so no DNA is shown, and the CDR3 is as TCRdb lists it. The V and J genes are TRBV19 and TRBJ2-4. The germline V gene encodes CDR1 LNHDA and CDR2 SQIVND (reference sequence). The CDR3 spans 10 amino acids, including both terminal residues. CDR3 sequence: CASSISVRVL.

This chain joins TRBV12-3 or TRBV12-4 and TRBJ2-7; D not resolved. The germline V and J ends were trimmed by 3 bases and 3 bases, with 9 bases remaining between them. The CDR3 is 13 residues long. Written as DNA, the CDR3 is TGTGCCAGCAGTTTCGACACCAACTACGAGCAGTACTTC. Translating it yields CASSFDTNYEQYF.

The genes are TRBV6-1 and TRBJ2-7, with D tentatively TRBD1 (6 bases). Germline CDR1 MNHNS, CDR2 SASEGT. The CDR3 runs 15 residues. Between the trimmed V and J ends, which lost 0 bases and 6 bases, there was a span of 15 bases. CDR3 sequence (DNA): TGTGCCAGCAGTGAAGCGCGAGGGGGTGGTGGCGAGCAGTACTTC. It yields the protein CASSEARGGGGEQYF.

The chain carries TRBV27 and TRBJ1-5; unclear D gene. CDR3 length: 17 amino acids. Trimming stripped 2 bases from V and 3 bases from J, with 17 bases between. Germline CDR1 MNHEY, CDR2 SMNVEV (reference sequence). The CDR3 protein is CASSLEGGIGINQPQHF. The CDR3 nucleotides are TGTGCCAGCAGTTTAGAAGGAGGGATTGGGATCAATCAGCCCCAGCATTTT.